The 24 T cell receptor beta chains given below trace back to one sample, sequenced in a study of OX40 agonist ivuxolimab in advanced cancers. Only in-frame clones appear in the TCRdb table, and some are missing; sequencing was by immunoSEQ multiplex PCR. The data hold over 55,000 clones, with 70% to 90% observed a single time. The starting material was CD4+ or CD8+ T cells sorted from blood, obtained in a trial of the OX40 agonist ivuxolimab. These receptor sequences come from an adult with an advanced solid tumor such as melanoma, head and neck, liver or kidney cancer.

This chain links TRBV5-1 with TRBJ2-1; tentatively, D is TRBD1 (5 bases). The CDR3 loop spans 13 amino acids. Trimming removed 4 bases from V and 2 bases from J, with 7 bases in between. Germline V gene sequence: CDR1 SGHRS, CDR2 YFSETQ. CDR3 sequence: CASSPDTYNEQFF. The CDR3 DNA is TGCGCCAGCAGCCCGGACACCTACAATGAGCAGTTCTTC.

The chain recombines TRBV7-9 with TRBJ2-2; D is uncertain. V lost 0 bases to trimming and J lost 1 base, with 6 bases between them. The CDR3 has 15 amino acids. Looked up from germline, CDR1 is SEHNR and CDR2 is FQNEAQ (reference sequence). This CDR3 reads CASSLALQNTGELFF. The CDR3 coding sequence is TGTGCCAGCAGCTTAGCGCTCCAGAACACCGGGGAGCTGTTTTTT.

The chain uses TRBV10-2 and TRBJ2-1; TRBD2 is a possible D gene (7 bases). CDR1 WSHSY and CDR2 SAAADI come from the germline V gene. There are 17 residues in the CDR3. Trimming removed 8 bases from V and 3 bases from J, with 23 bases in between. The CDR3 nucleotides are TGCGCCAGCTCCTCTCTCGGGGGGCAGATACACTACAATGAGCAGTTCTTC. It encodes CASSSLGGQIHYNEQFF.

CDR3 sequence (DNA): TGTGCCAGCAGCTTAGCCAGCGCTGGGGCCAACGTCCTGACTTTC. The encoded protein is CASSLASAGANVLTF. The V gene is TRBV7-9, the J gene TRBJ2-6; D is unresolved. V lost 0 bases, J lost 2 bases, and 5 bases lay in between. Germline loops: CDR1 SEHNR, CDR2 FQNEAQ (reference sequence). The CDR3 runs 15 residues.

The chain is built from TRBV2 and TRBJ1-2; 8 nucleotides match TRBD1. CDR3 length: 14 amino acids. V was clipped by 7 bases and J by 4 bases; unmatched bases: 8. Per germline, CDR1 SNHLY and CDR2 FYNNEI. The CDR3 spells CASKGQGSSYGYTF. Here the CDR3 DNA reads TGTGCCAGCAAAGGACAGGGATCTTCCTATGGCTACACCTTC.

The chain employs TRBV15 and TRBJ2-3, with D possibly being TRBD1 (6 bases). Trimming stripped 5 bases from V and 0 bases from J, with 12 bases between. The germline V gene encodes CDR1 LNHNV and CDR2 YYDKDF (reference sequence). CDR3 length equals 15 residues. The CDR3 reads CATSLWTASTDTQYF. The CDR3 nucleotides read TGTGCCACCAGCCTATGGACAGCGAGCACAGATACGCAGTATTTT.

This clone was counted once. CDR3 region: CASSFEGFGYTF. DNA for the CDR3: TGTGCCAGCAGTTTCGAAGGGTTTGGCTACACCTTC. The V and J genes are TRBV6-5 and TRBJ1-2; no clear D gene. There are 12 residues in the CDR3. The germline CDR1 and CDR2 sequences are MNHEY and SVGAGI. V lost 4 bases, J lost 7 bases, and 10 bases lay in between.

J is TRBJ1-4 and V is TRBV15; 11 bases agree with TRBD1. Trimming cost V 3 bases and J 1 base; bases outside gene matches: 1. Germline V gene data show CDR1 as LNHNV and CDR2 as YYDKDF (reference sequence). The CDR3 runs 16 residues. CDR3 nucleotide sequence: TGTGCCACCAGCAGGGGACAGGGGGTAACTAATGAAAAACTGTTTTTT. Amino acids: CATSRGQGVTNEKLFF. Full variable domain (rest looked up from reference TRBV15 and TRBJ1-4): DAMVIQNPRYQVTQFGKPVTLSCSQTLNHNVMYWYQQKSSQAPKLLFHYYDKDFNNEADTPDNFQSRRPNTSFCFLDIRSPGLGDTAMYLCATSRGQGVTNEKLFFGSGTQLSVL.

The rearrangement uses TRBV5-5 and TRBJ2-4; 7 bases line up with TRBD1. Germline CDR1 and CDR2: SGHKS and YYEKEE (reference sequence). The CDR3 has 17 residues. The V segment lost 4 bases and the J segment 0 bases; nucleotides outside the gene matches: 10. The CDR3 spells CASSLTGEGAAKNIQYF. CDR3 coding DNA: TGTGCCAGCAGCCTGACCGGCGAGGGGGCAGCCAAAAACATTCAGTACTTC.

Of note for this clone: Other DNA variants within this sample encode the same CDR3. V gene TRBV7-2 combines with J gene TRBJ2-3; TRBD2 matches 8 bases. V lost 2 bases and J lost 8; bases outside the gene matches: 6. The germline V gene encodes CDR1 SGHTA and CDR2 FQGNSA. This CDR3 has 14 amino acids. The CDR3: CASSLLAGSSTQYF. The CDR3 nucleotides read TGTGCCAGCAGCTTACTAGCGGGCTCGAGTACGCAGTATTTT.

The chain has TRBV11-2 and TRBJ2-5; D uncertain. The V and J ends lost 1 base and 7 bases respectively, with 13 bases between them. This CDR3 comprises 14 residues. CDR1 is SGHAT and CDR2 is FQNNGV in the germline V gene. The CDR3 sequence: CASSLVVLPGTQYF. CDR3 bases: TGTGCCAGCAGCTTAGTGGTCCTCCCGGGGACCCAGTACTTC.

The V call is TRBV11-2, the J call TRBJ2-5; perhaps TRBD1 as D (5 bases). The V gene's germline CDR1 is SGHAT and CDR2 FQNNGV. The ends were cut back, 7 bases at V and 4 bases at J, with 16 bases in the middle. The length of the CDR3 is 14 residues. This CDR3 is CASTITRGSETQYF. The CDR3 DNA follows: TGTGCCAGCACCATAACAAGGGGATCAGAGACCCAGTACTTC. The full variable domain, rest sourced from reference TRBV11-2 and TRBJ2-5, is EAGVAQSPRYKIIEKRQSVAFWCNPISGHATLYWYQQILGQGPKLLIQFQNNGVVDDSQLPKDRFSAERLKGVDSTLKIQPAKLEDSAVYLCASTITRGSETQYFGPGTRLLVL.

The gene calls are TRBV5-1 and TRBJ2-1; TRBD1 agrees at 9 bases. V dropped 0 bases and J dropped 5; count of bases not matched to a gene: 6. CDR1 is SGHRS and CDR2 is YFSETQ in the germline V gene. The CDR3 has 16 amino acids. In nucleotides, the CDR3 is TGCGCCAGCAGCTTGGCCCCGGGACAGGGCCACAATGAGCAGTTCTTC. Protein sequence: CASSLAPGQGHNEQFF.

The chain couples TRBV29-1 to TRBJ1-5; D may be TRBD1 (5 bases). V was pared by 4 bases and J by 3 bases, with 16 bases between. The germline V gene has CDR1 SQVTM and CDR2 ANQGSEA. The CDR3 runs 15 residues. CDR3 amino acids: CSVALQGGDNQPQHF. Written as DNA, the CDR3 is TGCAGCGTTGCGTTGCAGGGTGGTGACAATCAGCCCCAGCATTTT.

This sequence joins TRBV7-6 and TRBJ1-1; D uncertain. Germline V gene data show CDR1 as SGHVS and CDR2 as FNYEAQ. Trimming left V 4 bases short and J 9 bases short, with 15 bases between. The CDR3 contains 13 residues. This chain's CDR3 is CASSSPSEAQAFF. CDR3 nucleotides: TGTGCCAGCAGCTCCCCATCGGAGGCTCAAGCTTTCTTT.

This clone was detected a few times. This chain uses TRBV6-6 with TRBJ2-7; D may be TRBD2 (7 bases). Germline-derived CDR1 and CDR2 are MNHNY and SVGAGI (reference sequence). This CDR3 is built from 15 residues. V lost 2 bases, J lost 3 bases, and 14 bases lay in between. Here the CDR3 reads CASSYAAGAGYEQYF. CDR3 sequence (DNA): TGTGCCAGCAGTTACGCGGCGGGGGCAGGCTACGAGCAGTACTTC.

The rearrangement joins TRBV6-5 to TRBJ1-2; 9 bases map to TRBD1. Per germline, CDR1 MNHEY and CDR2 SVGAGI. The V segment lost 6 bases and the J segment 2 bases; nucleotides outside the gene matches: 4. This CDR3 is 14 amino acids long. This chain's CDR3 is CASRFGQGNYGYTF. The CDR3 DNA reads TGTGCCAGCAGGTTCGGACAGGGGAACTATGGCTACACCTTC.

Here the CDR3 reads CASSLAEGLNGYTF. The CDR3 DNA is TGCGCCAGCAGCTTGGCGGAGGGTTTGAATGGCTACACCTTC. The V and J genes are TRBV5-1 and TRBJ1-2; D ambiguous. The CDR3 covers 14 residues. Trimming stripped 0 bases from V and 6 bases from J, with 12 bases between. Germline CDR1 reads SGHRS; CDR2 reads YFSETQ.

The chain couples TRBV7-2 to TRBJ2-7; no firm D call. The V gene's germline CDR1 is SGHTA and CDR2 FQGNSA. The length of the CDR3 is 14 residues. The V and J ends lost 1 base and 3 bases respectively, with 10 bases between them. CDR3 loop: CASSLVRAGYEQYF. The CDR3 coding sequence is TGTGCCAGCAGCTTAGTTCGGGCTGGCTACGAGCAGTACTTC.

This clone was seen only once. This rearrangement joins TRBV7-9 to TRBJ2-3; D is ambiguous. The CDR3 has 10 amino acids. Germline V lookup: CDR1 SEHNR, CDR2 FQNEAQ (reference sequence). The germline V and J ends were trimmed by 7 bases and 6 bases, with 5 bases remaining between them. CDR3 amino acids: CASTGDTQYF. The DNA for the CDR3 is TGTGCCAGCACCGGGGATACGCAGTATTTT.

The chain has TRBV27 and TRBJ1-6, with TRBD1 matching 7 bases. This CDR3 comprises 14 residues. V lost 5 bases and J lost 13; bases outside the gene matches: 11. CDR1 is MNHEY, CDR2 SMNVEV, per germline (reference sequence). As DNA, the CDR3 is TGTGCCAGCAGTGGGAGACAGGGCCTCTATCCCCTCCACTTT. It translates to CASSGRQGLYPLHF.

This clone came up a few times. The chain is built from TRBV18 and TRBJ1-1, with 8 bases fitting TRBD1. Germline V lookup: CDR1 KGHSH, CDR2 LQKENI. This CDR3 is 13 amino acids long. Trimming removed 8 bases from V and 2 bases from J; junction bases left unmatched: 4. The DNA of the CDR3 is TGTGCCAGCACGGGACAGGATAACACTGAAGCTTTCTTT. Translating it yields CASTGQDNTEAFF. The whole variable domain, filled in from reference TRBV18 and TRBJ1-1, reads NAGVMQNPRHLVRRRGQEARLRCSPMKGHSHVYWYRQLPEEGLKFMVYLQKENIIDESGMPKERFSAEFPKEGPSILRIQQVVRGDSAAYFCASTGQDNTEAFFGQGTRLTVV.

This chain links TRBV28 with TRBJ1-4; possible D gene TRBD1, 6 bases. Per the germline V gene, CDR1 is MDHEN and CDR2 is SYDVKM. This CDR3 has 13 residues. The V end was cut by 8 bases, the J end by 4 bases, with 11 bases between. In nucleotides, the CDR3 is TGTGCCAGCGCCCGGGACAATAATGAAAAACTGTTTTTT. This codes for CASARDNNEKLFF.

The chain carries TRBV6-1 and TRBJ1-1; weak D call: TRBD1 (6 bases). There are 13 residues in the CDR3. The germline gives CDR1 MNHNS, CDR2 SASEGT. V was cut by 7 bases and J by 8 bases, with 17 bases left in between. The CDR3 DNA reads TGTGCCAGCAATCGAGGGACAACGACCGAAGCTTTCTTT. Protein product: CASNRGTTTEAFF.